Sequencing of this T cell receptor beta chain was carried out in a study of cytomegalovirus exposure and HLA in healthy donors. PCR used 60 Vbeta primers and 13 Jbeta primers. Produced via immunoSEQ multiplex PCR; TCRdb's table is partial and in-frame only. The sample contains around 130,000 clones, roughly four fifths of which appear only once. Germline loops: CDR1 LNHNV, CDR2 YYDKDF (reference sequence). Trimming cost V 2 bases and J 0 bases, with 20 bases left between them. The CDR3 covers 19 residues. This TCR came from a woman between 18 and 30 years old in good health and CMV-seronegative. The rearrangement links TRBV15 to TRBJ1-5; the D gene is possibly TRBD1 (5 bases). The sample comprised PBMCs. CDR3 region: CATSRSITGRTYSNQPQHF. CDR3 DNA sequence: TGTGCCACCAGCAGATCCATAACCGGACGGACATATAGCAATCAGCCCCAGCATTTT.